These 20 T cell receptor beta chains originate from one sample sequenced in a study of cytomegalovirus exposure and HLA in healthy donors. The PCR had 60 Vbeta and 13 Jbeta primers. Assay used: immunoSEQ multiplex PCR; TCRdb lists only in-frame clones, some missing. The sample has about 200,000 clones; about four fifths are singletons. The sequencing input was PBMCs. The receptors derive from a woman in her thirties or forties in good health and CMV-seronegative.

This chain uses TRBV5-1 with TRBJ2-3; TRBD2 matches 9 bases. This CDR3 spans 15 amino acids. CDR1 is SGHRS, CDR2 YFSETQ, per germline. Trimming at V came to 0 bases and at J to 3 bases, leaving 2 bases not matched to a gene. CDR3 nucleotides: TGCGCCAGCAGCTTGGGTACTAGCGGGACAGATACGCAGTATTTT. It is translated as CASSLGTSGTDTQYF.

This chain connects TRBV4-2 to TRBJ2-1; TRBD2 matches at 8 bases. Looked up from germline, CDR1 is LGHNA and CDR2 is YNFKEQ. The trim removed 0 bases at V and 7 bases at J, leaving 14 bases unmatched. The CDR3 has 18 residues. CDR3 amino acids: CASSQDRLAREVANEQFF. DNA of the CDR3: TGTGCCAGCAGCCAAGACCGACTAGCGCGGGAGGTGGCAAATGAGCAGTTCTTC.

This rearrangement joins TRBV30 to TRBJ2-7, with a tentative D call TRBD2 (6 bases). This CDR3 has 15 amino acids. Trimming took 5 bases from V and 3 from J, leaving 20 bases between them. The germline V gene encodes CDR1 GTSNPN and CDR2 SVGIG (reference sequence). The CDR3 bases are TGTGCCTGGTCACCCGGGACTTTGGGGATCTACGAGCAGTACGTC. Translation: CAWSPGTLGIYEQYV.

CDR3 nucleotides: TGCGCCAGCAGTTTAATGACAGCCCAAGAGACCCAGTACTTC. This sequence encodes CASSLMTAQETQYF. V gene TRBV5-1 combines with J gene TRBJ2-5, with TRBD1 as a possible D gene (5 bases). This CDR3 region has 14 residues. Germline values: CDR1 SGHRS, CDR2 YFSETQ. V was cut by 5 bases and J by 1 base, with 12 bases left in between.

The DNA of the CDR3 is TGTGCCAGCAGCCAAGTGGGACTAGCGAACGAGCAGTACTTC. It translates to CASSQVGLANEQYF. The V and J genes are TRBV4-2 and TRBJ2-7; 10 bases are shared with TRBD2. This CDR3 has 14 amino acids. V trimming: 1 base; J trimming: 5 bases; junction bases outside the gene matches: 2. The V gene's germline CDR1 is LGHNA and CDR2 YNFKEQ.

This clone was detected a few times. CDR3 loop: CASSTTRTYQFF. DNA of the CDR3: TGTGCCAGCAGCACAACGAGGACTTATCAGTTCTTC. The gene calls are TRBV11-2 and TRBJ2-1; tentatively, D is TRBD2 (5 bases). V gave up 5 bases and J gave up 13 bases, with 15 bases separating them. The CDR3 has 12 amino acids. The V gene's germline CDR1 is SGHAT and CDR2 FQNNGV.

The chain is built from TRBV5-1 and TRBJ2-7; 8 positions agree with TRBD1. The CDR3 extends over 14 amino acids. Germline CDR1 SGHRS, CDR2 YFSETQ. V was pared by 1 base and J by 3 bases, with 3 bases of the junction left unmatched. DNA for the CDR3: TGCGCCAGCAGCTTGACACAGGGGGTCTACGAGCAGTACTTC. Its protein is CASSLTQGVYEQYF.

The chain employs TRBV21-1 and TRBJ1-1. TRBV21-1 is a listed pseudogene. The CDR3 totals 14 residues. The CDR3 spells CASSSRRTCTEAFF. The CDR3 DNA follows: TGTGCCAGCAGCTCCCGGAGGACGTGCACTGAAGCTTTCTTT.

J is TRBJ2-6 and V is TRBV4-1; no reliable D call. There are 14 residues in the CDR3. Germline V lookup: CDR1 MGHRA, CDR2 YSYEKL. The ends were cut back, 1 base at V and 9 bases at J, with 10 bases in the middle. CDR3 bases: TGCGCCAGCAGCCAAGGGGCCCTGGACAACGTCCTGACTTTC. The encoded protein is CASSQGALDNVLTF.

The chain uses TRBV11-2 and TRBJ2-3; no definite D call. Germline V gene lookup returns CDR1 SGHAT and CDR2 FQNNGV. Between the trimmed V and J ends, which lost 4 bases and 5 bases, there was a span of 10 bases. The CDR3 consists of 13 residues. The CDR3 DNA sequence: TGTGCCAGCAGCTCTAGGCCCATAGATACGCAGTATTTT. This sequence encodes CASSSRPIDTQYF.

This chain uses TRBV19 with TRBJ2-1; D is possibly TRBD2 (7 bases). Germline V lookup: CDR1 LNHDA, CDR2 SQIVND (reference sequence). The germline V and J ends were trimmed by 6 bases and 8 bases, with 17 bases remaining between them. This CDR3 has 14 residues. The CDR3 loop is CASREGEGLDEQFF. In DNA form, the CDR3 reads TGTGCCAGTAGGGAGGGGGAGGGCCTGGATGAGCAGTTCTTC.

This clone has a handful of counts. This chain's CDR3 is CASSLDGGGTTEAFF. The CDR3 DNA is TGTGCCAGCAGCTTAGATGGGGGGGGCACAACTGAAGCTTTCTTT. V usage is TRBV11-2 and J usage is TRBJ1-1; a weak D match, TRBD1 (6 bases). The germline V and J ends were trimmed by 0 bases and 5 bases, with 13 bases remaining between them. The CDR3 spans 15 residues. Looked up from germline, CDR1 is SGHAT and CDR2 is FQNNGV.

The chain carries TRBV4-3 and TRBJ1-3; 8 bases fit TRBD1. Germline CDR1 LGHNA, CDR2 YSLEER. The CDR3 has 19 amino acids. Trimming cost V 0 bases and J 0 bases; bases outside gene matches: 10. In DNA form, the CDR3 reads TGCGCCAGCAGCCAAGATCGGGTGACAGGGGTCGACTCTGGAAACACCATATATTTT. It is translated as CASSQDRVTGVDSGNTIYF.

The chain recombines TRBV9 with TRBJ2-5, with D perhaps TRBD2 (6 bases). The V gene's germline CDR1 is SGDLS and CDR2 YYNGEE. Trimming shortened V by 0 bases and J by 2 bases, and 14 bases separated the two germline ends. The CDR3 totals 16 residues. CDR3 coding DNA: TGTGCCAGCAGCGTAGGGGGAACCGGGAGACAAGAGACCCAGTACTTC. It specifies CASSVGGTGRQETQYF.

The chain links TRBV18 to TRBJ2-1; D remains unclear. Per the germline V gene, CDR1 is KGHSH and CDR2 is LQKENI. The CDR3 loop spans 13 amino acids. V lost 5 bases to trimming and J lost 2 bases, with 7 bases between them. In DNA form, the CDR3 reads TGTGCCAGCTCAGAAACAGCCTACAATGAGCAGTTCTTC. Protein sequence: CASSETAYNEQFF. The whole variable domain, remainder taken from reference TRBV18 and TRBJ2-1, is NAGVMQNPRHLVRRRGQEARLRCSPMKGHSHVYWYRQLPEEGLKFMVYLQKENIIDESGMPKERFSAEFPKEGPSILRIQQVVRGDSAAYFCASSETAYNEQFFGPGTRLTVL.

This chain links TRBV18 with TRBJ2-5; D gene uncertain. The germline V gene encodes CDR1 KGHSH and CDR2 LQKENI. CDR3 size: 13 residues. Trimming took 3 bases from V and 7 from J, leaving 12 bases between them. CDR3 residues: CASSPSTEGTQYF. The CDR3 DNA is TGTGCCAGCTCACCTAGCACCGAAGGGACCCAGTACTTC.

V usage is TRBV27 and J usage is TRBJ1-5, with no clear D. The CDR3 spans 13 residues. Germline assignment: CDR1 MNHEY and CDR2 SMNVEV (reference sequence). The V and J ends lost 3 bases and 4 bases respectively, with 7 bases between them. CDR3 nucleotides: TGTGCCAGCAGTTTTCGAGTAAATCAGCCCCAGCATTTT. Its protein is CASSFRVNQPQHF.

This clone showed up just a few times. This chain joins TRBV21-1 and TRBJ1-5; TRBD1, the D gene given by the table, was not confirmed from the DNA. TRBV21-1 is a pseudogene locus. The CDR3 is 16 amino acids. CDR3 nucleotides: TGTGCCAGCGTGCCTCAGGGAAAACTGAGCAATCAGCCCCAGCATTTT. It is translated as CASVPQGKLSNQPQHF.

To note about this clone: The same CDR3 can be traced to other DNA sequences in this sample. V is TRBV25-1 and J is TRBJ1-1, with D perhaps matching TRBD1 (6 bases). Germline V lookup: CDR1 MGHDK, CDR2 SYGVNS. Trimming removed 4 bases from V and 7 bases from J, with 13 bases in between. The CDR3 is 13 residues long. This CDR3 is CASSVGGFNEAFF. The CDR3 bases are TGTGCCAGCAGTGTAGGGGGTTTTAATGAAGCTTTCTTT.

Concerning this clone: Other DNA sequences in the sample encode the same CDR3. This chain links TRBV5-1 with TRBJ2-3; 7 bases are shared with TRBD1. The V gene end was trimmed by 1 base and the J gene end by 3 bases; junction bases not matched to a gene: 2. CDR1 is SGHRS, CDR2 YFSETQ, per germline. CDR3 length equals 14 residues. CDR3 DNA: TGCGCCAGCAGCTTGCGACAGGGTACAGATACGCAGTATTTT. This translates into CASSLRQGTDTQYF.